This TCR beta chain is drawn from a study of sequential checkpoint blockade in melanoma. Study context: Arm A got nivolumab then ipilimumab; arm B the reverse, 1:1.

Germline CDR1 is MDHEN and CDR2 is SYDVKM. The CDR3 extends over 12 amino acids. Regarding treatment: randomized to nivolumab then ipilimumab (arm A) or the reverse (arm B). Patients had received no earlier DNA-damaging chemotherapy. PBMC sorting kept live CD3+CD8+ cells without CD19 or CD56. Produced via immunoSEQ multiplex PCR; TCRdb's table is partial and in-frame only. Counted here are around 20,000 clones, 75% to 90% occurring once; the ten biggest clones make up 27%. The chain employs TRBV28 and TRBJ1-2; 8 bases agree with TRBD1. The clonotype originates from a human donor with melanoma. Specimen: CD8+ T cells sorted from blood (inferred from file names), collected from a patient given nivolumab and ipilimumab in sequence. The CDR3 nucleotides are TGTGCTACGACAGGGGTACACTATGGCTACACCTTC. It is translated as CATTGVHYGYTF.